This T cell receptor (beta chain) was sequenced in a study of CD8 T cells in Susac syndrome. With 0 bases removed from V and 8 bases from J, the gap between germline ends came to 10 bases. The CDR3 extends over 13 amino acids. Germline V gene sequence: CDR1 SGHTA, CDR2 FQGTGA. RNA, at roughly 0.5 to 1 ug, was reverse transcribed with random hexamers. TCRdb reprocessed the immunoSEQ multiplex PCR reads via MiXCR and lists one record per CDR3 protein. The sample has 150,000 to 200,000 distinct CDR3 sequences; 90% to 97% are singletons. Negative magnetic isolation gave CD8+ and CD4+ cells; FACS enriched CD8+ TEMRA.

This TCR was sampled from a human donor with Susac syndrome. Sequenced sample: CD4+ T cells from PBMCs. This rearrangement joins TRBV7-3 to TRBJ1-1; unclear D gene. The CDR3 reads CASSLTLGSEAFF. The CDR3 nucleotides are TGTGCCAGCAGCTTAACTTTAGGTTCCGAAGCTTTCTTT.